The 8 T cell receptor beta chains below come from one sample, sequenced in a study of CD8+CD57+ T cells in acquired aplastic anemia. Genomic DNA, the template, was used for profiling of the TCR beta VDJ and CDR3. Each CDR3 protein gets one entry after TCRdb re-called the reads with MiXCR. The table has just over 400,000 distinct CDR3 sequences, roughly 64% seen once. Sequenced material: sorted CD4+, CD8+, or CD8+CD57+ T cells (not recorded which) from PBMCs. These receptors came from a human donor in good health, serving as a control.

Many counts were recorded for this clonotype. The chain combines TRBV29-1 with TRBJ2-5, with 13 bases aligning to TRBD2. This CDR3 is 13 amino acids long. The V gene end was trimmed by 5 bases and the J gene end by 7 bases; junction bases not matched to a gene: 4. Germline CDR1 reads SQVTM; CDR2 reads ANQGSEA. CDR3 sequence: CSVKLAGGGTQYF. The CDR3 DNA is TGCAGCGTTAAACTAGCGGGGGGGGGGACCCAGTACTTC.

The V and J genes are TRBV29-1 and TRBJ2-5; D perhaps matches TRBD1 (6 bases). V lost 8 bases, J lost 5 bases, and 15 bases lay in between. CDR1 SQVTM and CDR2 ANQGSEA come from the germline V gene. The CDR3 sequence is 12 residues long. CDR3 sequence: CSLGGDVETQYF. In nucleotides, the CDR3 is TGCAGCTTAGGGGGAGACGTTGAGACCCAGTACTTC. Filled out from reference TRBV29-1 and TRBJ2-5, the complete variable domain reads SAVISQKPSRDICQRGTSLTIQCQVDSQVTMMFWYRQQPGQSLTLIATANQGSEATYESGFVIDKFPISRPNLTFSTLTVSNMSPEDSSIYLCSLGGDVETQYFGPGTRLLVL.

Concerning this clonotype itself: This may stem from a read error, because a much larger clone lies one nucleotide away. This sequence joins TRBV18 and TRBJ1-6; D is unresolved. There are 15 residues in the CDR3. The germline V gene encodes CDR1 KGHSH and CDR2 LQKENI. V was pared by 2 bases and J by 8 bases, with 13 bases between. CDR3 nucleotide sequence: TGTGCCAGCTCACCAAATGGCGCCTTCTATTCACCCCTCCACTTT. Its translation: CASSPNGAFYSPLHF.

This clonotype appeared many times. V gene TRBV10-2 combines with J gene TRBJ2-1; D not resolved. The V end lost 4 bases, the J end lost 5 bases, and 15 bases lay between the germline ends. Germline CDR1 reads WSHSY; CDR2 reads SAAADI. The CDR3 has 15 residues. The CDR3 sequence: CASSGAGWSDNEQFF. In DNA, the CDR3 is TGCGCCAGCAGTGGGGCCGGATGGTCCGACAATGAGCAGTTCTTC.

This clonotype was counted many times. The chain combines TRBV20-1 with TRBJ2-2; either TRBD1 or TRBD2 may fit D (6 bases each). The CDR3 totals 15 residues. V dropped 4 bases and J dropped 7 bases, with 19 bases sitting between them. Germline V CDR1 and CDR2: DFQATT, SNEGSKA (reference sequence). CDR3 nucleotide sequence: TGCAGTGCTACTAGTTCTACGGGGGCGGGCGGGGAGCTGTTTTTT. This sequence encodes CSATSSTGAGGELFF.

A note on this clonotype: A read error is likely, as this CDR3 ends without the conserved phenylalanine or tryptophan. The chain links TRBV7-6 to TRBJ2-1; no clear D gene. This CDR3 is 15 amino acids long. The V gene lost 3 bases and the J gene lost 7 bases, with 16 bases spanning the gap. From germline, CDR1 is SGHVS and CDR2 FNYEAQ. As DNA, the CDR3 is TGTGCCAGCAGCTTTGGTGAGGCCCGAGTTAATGAGCAGTTCGTC. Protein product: CASSFGEARVNEQFV.

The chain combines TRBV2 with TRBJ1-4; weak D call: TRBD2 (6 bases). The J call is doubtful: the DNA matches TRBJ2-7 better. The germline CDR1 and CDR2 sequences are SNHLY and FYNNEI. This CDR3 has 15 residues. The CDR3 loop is CASSEYREWGYEQYF. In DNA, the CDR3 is TGTGCCAGCAGTGAATACCGGGAGTGGGGGTACGAGCAGTACTTC.

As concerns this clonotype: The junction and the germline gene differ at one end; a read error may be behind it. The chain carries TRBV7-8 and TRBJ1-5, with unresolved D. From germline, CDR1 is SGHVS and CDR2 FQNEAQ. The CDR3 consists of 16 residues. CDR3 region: CASSAAPAADNQTQHF. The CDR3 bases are TGTGCCAGCAGCGCCGCGCCGGCAGCAGATAATCAGACCCAGCATTTT. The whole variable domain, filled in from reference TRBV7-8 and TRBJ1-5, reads GAGVSQSPRYKVAKRGQDVALRCDPISGHVSLFWYQQALGQGPEFLTYFQNEAQLDKSGLPSDRFFAERPEGSVSTLKIQRTQQEDSAVYLCASSAAPAADNQTQHFGDGTRLSIL.